These T cell receptor beta chains were read from a single sample in a study of response to subunit inactivated influenza vaccine. One entry per CDR3 protein results from TCRdb running MiXCR on the RT-PCR reads. The sample includes approximately 700,000 distinct CDR3 sequences, roughly 14% of them seen just once. The sample was PBMCs from blood, taken 14 to 15 days before vaccination. The receptors shown here come from a man aged 50 or older who received an inactivated influenza vaccine. Both conserved end residues are part of each CDR3. The order of the fields is V gene, D gene, J gene, clone size, CDR3 protein, CDR3 DNA. D genes are given only for firm matches. The listing skips clone size in some rows; elsewhere it reads once, few, many or a size class.

>TRBV7-2|TRBD1|TRBJ2-1|.
CASSLAGTGVYNEQFF
TGTGCCAGCAGCTTAGCCGGGACAGGAGTCTACAATGAGCAGTTCTTC
>TRBV6-1|.|TRBJ2-4|.
CASTADRKNIQYF
TGTGCCAGCACCGCCGACAGAAAAAACATTCAGTACTTC
>TRBV5-1|TRBD2|TRBJ2-1|many
CASSRRDRGLAGRNEQFF
TGCGCCAGCAGCCGCCGGGACAGGGGACTAGCGGGAAGGAATGAGCAGTTCTTC
>TRBV6-1|.|TRBJ2-2|.
CASRGGAWTGELFF
TGTGCCAGCAGAGGGGGGGCCTGGACCGGGGAGCTGTTTTTT
>TRBV11-3|.|TRBJ2-2|many
CASSLGPLNTGELFF
TGTGCCAGCAGCTTAGGACCGTTGAACACCGGGGAGCTGTTTTTT
>TRBV5-4|TRBD1|TRBJ1-1|.
CASSASQGVPSRAFF
TGTGCCAGCAGCGCTTCCCAGGGGGTCCCAAGTCGGGCTTTCTTT
>TRBV11-2|.|TRBJ2-5|.
CASSLVRGQTQYF
TGTGCCAGCAGCTTAGTCAGGGGACAGACCCAGTACTTC
>TRBV6-1|.|TRBJ2-7|.
CASSPVEVPYEQYF
TGTGCCAGCAGCCCCGTGGAGGTTCCCTACGAGCAGTACTTC
>TRBV4-3|TRBD1|TRBJ2-1|many
CASSQGQGREQFF
TGCGCCAGCAGCCAGGGACAGGGAAGAGAGCAGTTCTTC
>TRBV7-9|.|TRBJ2-5|.
CASSLASPGETQYF
TGTGCCAGCAGCTTAGCCTCTCCAGGGGAGACCCAGTACTTC
>TRBV7-9|.|TRBJ2-7|few
CASSLYTGRDNEQYF
TGTGCCAGCAGCCTCTATACGGGAAGAGATAACGAGCAGTACTTC
>TRBV12-3/TRBV12-4|.|TRBJ1-2|.
CASSPGAGDYGYTF
TGTGCCAGCAGTCCCGGGGCAGGGGACTATGGCTACACCTTC
>TRBV6-6|.|TRBJ2-7|.
CASSEARGDEQYF
TGTGCCAGCAGCGAGGCGAGGGGAGACGAGCAGTACTTC
>TRBV10-3|.|TRBJ2-7|few
CAISEPENSYEQYF
TGTGCCATCAGTGAGCCGGAGAATTCCTACGAGCAGTACTTC
>TRBV29-1|.|TRBJ2-3|few
CSGGGELKQYF
TGCAGCGGGGGCGGGGAGTTAAAGCAGTATTTT
>TRBV9|TRBD2|TRBJ2-1|few
CASSGTSGSGEQFF
TGTGCCAGCAGCGGGACTAGCGGGAGTGGTGAGCAGTTCTTC
>TRBV11-2|TRBD1|TRBJ2-2|.
CASSYGQGFDTGELFF
TGTGCCAGCAGCTACGGACAGGGGTTCGACACCGGGGAGCTGTTTTTT
>TRBV28|.|TRBJ2-2|many
CASSHQEDDTGELFF
TGTGCCAGCAGCCATCAGGAAGATGACACCGGGGAGCTGTTTTTT
>TRBV7-9|TRBD1|TRBJ2-3|few
CASSPPRGGADTQYF
TGTGCCAGCAGCCCCCCGCGAGGGGGCGCAGATACGCAGTATTTT
>TRBV11-3|.|TRBJ2-1|many
CASSLGRLTNEQFF
TGTGCCAGCAGCTTAGGTCGGCTAACGAATGAGCAGTTCTTC
>TRBV4-2|.|TRBJ1-5|few
CASSQDGAPYQPQHF
TGTGCCAGCAGCCAAGACGGGGCCCCCTATCAGCCCCAGCATTTT
>TRBV6-2/TRBV6-3|.|TRBJ2-2|few
CASAGGPLFTGELFF
TGTGCCAGTGCCGGGGGGCCGCTATTCACCGGGGAGCTGTTTTTT
>TRBV7-2|TRBD2|TRBJ2-3|.
CASSLRTSGRGDTQYF
TGTGCCAGCAGCTTGCGGACTAGCGGGAGAGGAGATACGCAGTATTTT
>TRBV12-3/TRBV12-4|.|TRBJ2-1|many
CASSFGLAVYNEQFF
TGTGCCAGCAGTTTTGGGCTAGCAGTCTACAATGAGCAGTTCTTC
>TRBV28|TRBD1|TRBJ1-2|.
CASTDGQGIGYTF
TGTGCCAGCACCGATGGACAGGGGATAGGCTACACCTTC
>TRBV20-1|TRBD1|TRBJ2-2|.
CSAGQGAGIGELFF
TGCAGTGCTGGACAGGGGGCCGGAATTGGGGAGCTGTTTTTT
>TRBV7-2|TRBD1|TRBJ1-2|.
CASRVPQGASEGYTF
TGTGCCAGCAGGGTTCCCCAGGGGGCGAGCGAGGGCTACACCTTC
>TRBV3-1|TRBD1|TRBJ2-1|.
CASSQLRQGDEQFF
TGTGCCAGCAGCCAACTTCGACAGGGCGATGAGCAGTTCTTC
>TRBV7-8|.|TRBJ1-1|.
CASRGDGPMNTEAFF
TGTGCCAGCAGGGGAGACGGTCCTATGAACACTGAAGCTTTCTTT
>TRBV10-3|TRBD2|TRBJ2-1|few
CAISLAGVYNEQFF
TGTGCCATCAGCCTAGCGGGGGTATACAATGAGCAGTTCTTC
>TRBV2|.|TRBJ1-1|few
CASSEARVMNTEAFF
TGTGCCAGCAGTGAAGCGCGAGTCATGAACACTGAAGCTTTCTTT
>TRBV10-3|.|TRBJ2-3|.
CAVSAPSSASSSTDTQYF
TGTGCCGTCTCAGCCCCCTCGAGCGCTAGTAGTAGCACAGATACGCAGTATTTT
>TRBV28|TRBD2|TRBJ2-5|few
CASSLWASGQETQYF
TGTGCCAGCAGTTTATGGGCTAGCGGACAAGAGACCCAGTACTTC
>TRBV5-1|.|TRBJ2-1|few
CASSLVSGGAHNEQFF
TGCGCCAGCAGCTTGGTCAGCGGAGGTGCCCACAATGAGCAGTTCTTC
>TRBV27|.|TRBJ1-5|once
CASRTSGGGPGQPQHF
TGTGCCAGCAGGACCTCGGGTGGGGGGCCCGGTCAGCCCCAGCATTTT
>TRBV5-1|.|TRBJ2-3|.
CASTPGLGTDTQYF
TGCGCCAGCACCCCAGGGTTAGGCACAGATACGCAGTATTTT
>TRBV12-3/TRBV12-4|.|TRBJ1-1|many
CASSAQQGNTEAFF
TGTGCCAGCAGTGCACAACAGGGGAACACTGAAGCTTTCTTT
>TRBV10-2|TRBD2|TRBJ2-3|few
CASSGASGMTSTDTQYF
TGCGCCAGCAGTGGGGCTAGCGGGATGACTAGCACAGATACGCAGTATTTT
>TRBV7-9|.|TRBJ2-3|.
CASSLGQSPPDTQYF
TGTGCCAGCAGCTTAGGGCAATCGCCCCCAGATACGCAGTATTTT
>TRBV6-1|.|TRBJ1-4|few
CASSEATTNEKLFF
TGTGCCAGCAGTGAAGCAACCACTAATGAAAAACTGTTTTTT
>TRBV12-3/TRBV12-4|.|TRBJ2-3|.
CASGGQSSTDTQYF
TGTGCCAGTGGAGGGCAATCTAGCACAGATACGCAGTATTTT
>TRBV27|TRBD1|TRBJ2-3|.
CASRITRDRGPCTDTQYF
TGTGCCAGCAGAATTACCCGGGACAGGGGACCTTGCACAGATACGCAGTATTTT
>TRBV20-1|TRBD2|TRBJ2-1|.
CSAQRGTSPNNEQFF
TGCAGTGCCCAACGCGGGACTAGCCCGAACAATGAGCAGTTCTTC
>TRBV28|TRBD1|TRBJ2-7|few
CASSPPGGAEYEQYF
TGTGCCAGCAGCCCCCCAGGGGGCGCAGAGTACGAGCAGTACTTC
>TRBV4-2|.|TRBJ2-7|few
CASSPAWRPREQYF
TGTGCCAGCAGCCCCGCTTGGCGCCCCAGGGAGCAGTACTTC
>TRBV20-1|TRBD2|TRBJ2-5|.
CTAVGTSGRETQYF
TGCACTGCGGTTGGGACTAGCGGGCGGGAGACCCAGTACTTC
>TRBV15|.|TRBJ2-7|many
CATSRVTGYEQYF
TGTGCCACCAGCAGAGTTACAGGGTACGAGCAGTACTTC
>TRBV7-9|.|TRBJ1-1|many
CASSQGGGTEAFF
TGTGCCAGCAGCCAAGGGGGAGGCACTGAAGCTTTCTTT
>TRBV4-1|.|TRBJ2-1|few
CASSQRGNNEQFF
TGCGCCAGCAGCCAAAGGGGCAACAATGAGCAGTTCTTC
>TRBV24-1|.|TRBJ2-2|few
CATSDTGLAGELFF
TGTGCCACCAGTGATACGGGACTCGCCGGGGAGCTGTTTTTT
>TRBV12-3/TRBV12-4|TRBD2|TRBJ2-1|many
CASSTSGVREQFF
TGTGCCAGCAGTACCAGCGGGGTGCGGGAGCAGTTCTTC
>TRBV7-2|.|TRBJ1-5|.
CASSSSPSVGAPQHF
TGTGCCAGCAGCTCTAGTCCGTCGGTGGGGGCGCCCCAGCATTTT
>TRBV29-1|.|TRBJ2-2|many
CSVELRAQGNTGELFF
TGCAGCGTTGAATTAAGGGCACAGGGGAACACCGGGGAGCTGTTTTTT
>TRBV18|TRBD1|TRBJ2-7|few
CASSVGQGLSYEQYF
TGTGCCAGCTCAGTAGGACAGGGGCTCTCCTACGAGCAGTACTTC
>TRBV5-1|TRBD1|TRBJ2-7|.
CASSLLDRGTYEQYF
TGCGCCAGCAGCCTCCTAGACAGGGGTACCTACGAGCAGTACTTC
>TRBV20-1|TRBD2|TRBJ2-1|.
CSGGLAVYNEQFF
TGCAGTGGTGGACTAGCCGTCTACAATGAGCAGTTCTTC
>TRBV12-3/TRBV12-4|.|TRBJ2-2|many
CASSPQGNTGELFF
TGTGCCAGCAGTCCGCAGGGGAACACCGGGGAGCTGTTTTTT
>TRBV6-2/TRBV6-3|.|TRBJ1-2|few
CASSPGARGYGYTF
TGTGCCTCCTCCCCAGGGGCGCGGGGCTATGGCTACACCTTC
>TRBV20-1|TRBD2|TRBJ2-3|.
CSARDPAGGIGTDTQYF
TGCAGTGCTAGAGATCCAGCGGGAGGGATTGGCACAGATACGCAGTATTTT